This TCR beta chain was obtained from a study of PD-L1 blockade in urothelial cancer. Across the whole study: Blood analysis was done at 3 weeks (second dose) and 6 weeks after treatment began. T cells numbered a median of roughly 150,000 in the blood samples.

As to time point: pretreatment peripheral blood. With regard to this clone: The antigen remains undetermined.

The ends were cut back, 5 bases at V and 8 bases at J, with 15 bases in the middle. The CDR3 sequence is 13 residues long. Germline CDR1 is MNHNS and CDR2 is SASEGT. General study findings and limits: Durable-benefit patients had greater expansion of tumor-associated blood clones at 3 weeks.

Measured with immunoSEQ multiplex PCR; TCRdb has only the in-frame clones, and not every one. The sample has 38,000 or so clones; roughly 80% are singletons. The chain has TRBV6-1 and TRBJ1-2, with unresolved D. Sequencing was performed on PBMCs, taken around atezolizumab (anti-PD-L1) treatment. The TCR comes from an elderly man with urothelial cancer. CDR3 sequence reads: CASSPTGTGGYTF. CDR3 in DNA: TGTGCCAGCAGTCCGACTGGAACTGGGGGCTACACCTTC.